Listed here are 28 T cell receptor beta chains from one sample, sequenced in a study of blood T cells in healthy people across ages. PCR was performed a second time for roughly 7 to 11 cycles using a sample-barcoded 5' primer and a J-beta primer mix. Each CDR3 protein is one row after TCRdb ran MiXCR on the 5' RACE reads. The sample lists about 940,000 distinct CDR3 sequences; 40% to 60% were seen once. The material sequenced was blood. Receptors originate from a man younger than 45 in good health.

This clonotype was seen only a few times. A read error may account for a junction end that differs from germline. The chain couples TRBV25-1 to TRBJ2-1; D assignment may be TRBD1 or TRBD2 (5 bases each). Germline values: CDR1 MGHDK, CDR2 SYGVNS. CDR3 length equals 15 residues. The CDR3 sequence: CASSEPGTGYNEQFF. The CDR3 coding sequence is TGTGCCAGTAGTGAGCCCGGGACGGGATACAATGAGCAGTTCTTC.

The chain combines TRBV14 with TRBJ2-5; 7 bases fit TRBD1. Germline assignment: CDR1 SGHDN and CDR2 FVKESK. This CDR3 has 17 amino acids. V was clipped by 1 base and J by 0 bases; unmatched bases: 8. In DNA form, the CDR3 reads TGTGCCAGCAGCCAAGGGATTAGGGGGCTGTACCAAGAGACCCAGTACTTC. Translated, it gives CASSQGIRGLYQETQYF.

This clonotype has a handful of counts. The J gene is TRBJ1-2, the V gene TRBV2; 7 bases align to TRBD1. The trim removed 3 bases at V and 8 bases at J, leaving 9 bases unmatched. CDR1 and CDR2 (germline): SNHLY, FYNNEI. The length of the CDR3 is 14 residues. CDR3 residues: CASSEIDRVVGYTF. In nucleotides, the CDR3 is TGTGCCAGCAGTGAGATCGACAGGGTAGTCGGCTACACCTTC.

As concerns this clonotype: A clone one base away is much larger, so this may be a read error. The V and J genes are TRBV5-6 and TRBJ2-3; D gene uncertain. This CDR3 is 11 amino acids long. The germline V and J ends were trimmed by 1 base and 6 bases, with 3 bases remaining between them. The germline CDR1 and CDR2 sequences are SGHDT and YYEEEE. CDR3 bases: TGTGCCAGCAGCTTGATGGATACGCAGTATTTT. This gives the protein CASSLMDTQYF.

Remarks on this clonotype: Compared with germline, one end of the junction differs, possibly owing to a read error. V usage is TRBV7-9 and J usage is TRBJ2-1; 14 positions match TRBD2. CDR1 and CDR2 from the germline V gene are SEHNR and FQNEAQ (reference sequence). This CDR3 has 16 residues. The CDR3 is CTSSWGLAGALSEQFF. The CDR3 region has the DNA TGTACCAGCAGCTGGGGACTAGCGGGAGCTCTCAGTGAGCAGTTCTTC.

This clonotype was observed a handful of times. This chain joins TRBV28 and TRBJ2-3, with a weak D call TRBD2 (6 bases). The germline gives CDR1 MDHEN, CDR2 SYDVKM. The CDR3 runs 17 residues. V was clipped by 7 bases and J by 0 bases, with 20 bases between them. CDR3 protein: CASIPPPGEPSTDTQYF. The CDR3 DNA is TGTGCCAGCATCCCTCCCCCGGGGGAACCTAGCACAGATACGCAGTATTTT.

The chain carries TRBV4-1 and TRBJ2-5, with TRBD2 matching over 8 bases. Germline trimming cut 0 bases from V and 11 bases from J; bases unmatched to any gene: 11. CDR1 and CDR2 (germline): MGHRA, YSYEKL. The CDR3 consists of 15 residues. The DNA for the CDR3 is TGCGCCAGCAGCCAAGAGGGACTAGGGGGATTGGAGCAGTACTTC. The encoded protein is CASSQEGLGGLEQYF.

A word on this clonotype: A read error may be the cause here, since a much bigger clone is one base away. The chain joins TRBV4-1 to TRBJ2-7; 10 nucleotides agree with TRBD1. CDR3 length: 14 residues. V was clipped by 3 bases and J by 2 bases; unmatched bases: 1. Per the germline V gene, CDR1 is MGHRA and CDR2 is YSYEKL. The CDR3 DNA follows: TGCGCCAGCAGCCACGACAGGGGGCCCTACGAGCAGTACTTC. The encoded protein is CASSHDRGPYEQYF.

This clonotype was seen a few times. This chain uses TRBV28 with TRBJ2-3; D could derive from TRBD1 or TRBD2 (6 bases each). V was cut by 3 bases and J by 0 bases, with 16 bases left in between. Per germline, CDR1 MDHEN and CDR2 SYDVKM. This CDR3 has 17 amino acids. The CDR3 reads CASSLIKGGLSTDTQYF. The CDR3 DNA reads TGTGCCAGCAGTTTGATTAAAGGGGGACTCAGCACAGATACGCAGTATTTT.

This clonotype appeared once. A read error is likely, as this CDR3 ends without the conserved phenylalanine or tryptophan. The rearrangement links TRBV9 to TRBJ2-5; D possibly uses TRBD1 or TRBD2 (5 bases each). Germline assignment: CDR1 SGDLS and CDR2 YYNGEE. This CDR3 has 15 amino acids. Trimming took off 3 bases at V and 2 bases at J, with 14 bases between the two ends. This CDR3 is CASSAGGHSQETQYL. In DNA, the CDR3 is TGTGCCAGCAGCGCTGGAGGACACTCACAAGAGACCCAGTACTTG.

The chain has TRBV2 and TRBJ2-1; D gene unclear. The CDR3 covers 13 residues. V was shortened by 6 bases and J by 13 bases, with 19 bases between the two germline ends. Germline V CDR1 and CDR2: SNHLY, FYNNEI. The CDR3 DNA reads TGTGCCAGCAGACGGTCGATACAAGAGACCCAGTTCTTC. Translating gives CASRRSIQETQFF.

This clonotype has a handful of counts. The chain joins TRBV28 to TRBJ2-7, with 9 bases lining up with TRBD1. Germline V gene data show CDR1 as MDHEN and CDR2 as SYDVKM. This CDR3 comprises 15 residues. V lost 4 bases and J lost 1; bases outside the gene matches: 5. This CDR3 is CASSSRGQGSYEQYF. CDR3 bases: TGTGCCAGCAGTTCCCGCGGACAGGGGTCCTACGAGCAGTACTTC.

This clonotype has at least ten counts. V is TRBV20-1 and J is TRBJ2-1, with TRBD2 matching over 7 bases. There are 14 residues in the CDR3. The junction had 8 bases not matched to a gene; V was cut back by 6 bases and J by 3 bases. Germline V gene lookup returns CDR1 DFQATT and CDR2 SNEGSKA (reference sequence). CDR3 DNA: TGCAGTGCACCCATAGCGGGTGTCTACAATGAGCAGTTCTTC. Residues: CSAPIAGVYNEQFF.

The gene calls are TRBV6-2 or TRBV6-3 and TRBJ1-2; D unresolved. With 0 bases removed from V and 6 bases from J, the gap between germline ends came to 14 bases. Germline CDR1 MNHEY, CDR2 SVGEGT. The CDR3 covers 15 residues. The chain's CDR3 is CASSYSAQGLDGYTF. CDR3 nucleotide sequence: TGTGCCAGCAGTTACTCGGCGCAAGGGTTGGATGGCTACACCTTC.

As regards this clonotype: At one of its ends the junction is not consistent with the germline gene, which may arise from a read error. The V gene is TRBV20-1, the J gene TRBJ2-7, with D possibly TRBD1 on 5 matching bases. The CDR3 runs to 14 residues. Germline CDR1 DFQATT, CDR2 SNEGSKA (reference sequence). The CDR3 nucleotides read TGCAATGCTAGTTCGACAGTAGTTGGCTACGAGCAGTACTTT. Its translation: CNASSTVVGYEQYF.

The CDR3 reads CASSLGGDGPPNYGYTF. CDR3 DNA: TGTGCCAGCAGCTTAGGGGGGGACGGACCACCTAACTATGGCTACACCTTC. V is TRBV11-2 and J is TRBJ1-2, with D tentatively TRBD1 (5 bases). Germline CDR1 and CDR2: SGHAT and FQNNGV. Trimming cost V 1 base and J 0 bases, with 15 bases left between them. CDR3 length: 17 amino acids.

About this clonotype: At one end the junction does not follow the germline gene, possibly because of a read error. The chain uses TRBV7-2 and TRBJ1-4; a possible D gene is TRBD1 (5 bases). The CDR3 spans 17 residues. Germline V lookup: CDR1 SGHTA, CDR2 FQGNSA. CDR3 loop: CASSLGGVGATNEKLFF. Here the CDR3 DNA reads TGTGCTAGCAGCTTAGGAGGTGTAGGGGCAACTAATGAAAAACTGTTTTTT.

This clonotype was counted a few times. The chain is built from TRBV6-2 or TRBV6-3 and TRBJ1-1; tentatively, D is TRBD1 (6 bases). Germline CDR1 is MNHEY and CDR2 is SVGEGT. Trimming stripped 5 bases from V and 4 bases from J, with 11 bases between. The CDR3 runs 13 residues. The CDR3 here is CASSDAGVTEAFF. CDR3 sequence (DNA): TGTGCCAGCAGTGACGCAGGGGTCACTGAAGCTTTCTTT.

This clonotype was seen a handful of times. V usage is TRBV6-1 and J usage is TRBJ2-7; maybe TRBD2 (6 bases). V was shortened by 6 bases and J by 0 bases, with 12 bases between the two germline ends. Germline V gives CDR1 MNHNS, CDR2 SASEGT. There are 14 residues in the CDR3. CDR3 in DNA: TGTGCCAGCAGGGCGGGGCCCTCCTCCTACGAGCAGTACTTC. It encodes CASRAGPSSYEQYF.

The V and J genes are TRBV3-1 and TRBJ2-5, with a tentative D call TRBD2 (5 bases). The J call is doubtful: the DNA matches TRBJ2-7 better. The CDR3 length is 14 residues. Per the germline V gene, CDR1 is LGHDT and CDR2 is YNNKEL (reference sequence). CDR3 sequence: CASSQERVNGEQYF. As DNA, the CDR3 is TGTGCCAGCAGCCAAGAGAGGGTAAACGGCGAGCAGTACTTC.

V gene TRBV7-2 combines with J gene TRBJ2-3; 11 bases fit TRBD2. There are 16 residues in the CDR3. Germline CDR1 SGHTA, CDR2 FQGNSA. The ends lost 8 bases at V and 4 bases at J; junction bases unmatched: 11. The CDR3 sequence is CASGHSGGAPSDTQYF. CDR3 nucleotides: TGTGCCAGCGGACATAGCGGGGGGGCCCCCTCAGATACGCAGTATTTT.

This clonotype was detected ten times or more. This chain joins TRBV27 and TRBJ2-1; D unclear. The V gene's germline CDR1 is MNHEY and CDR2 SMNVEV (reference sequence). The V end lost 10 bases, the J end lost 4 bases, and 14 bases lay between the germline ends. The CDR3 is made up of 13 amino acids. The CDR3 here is CATSPFPYNEQFF. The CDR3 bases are TGTGCCACCTCCCCTTTCCCATACAATGAGCAGTTCTTC.

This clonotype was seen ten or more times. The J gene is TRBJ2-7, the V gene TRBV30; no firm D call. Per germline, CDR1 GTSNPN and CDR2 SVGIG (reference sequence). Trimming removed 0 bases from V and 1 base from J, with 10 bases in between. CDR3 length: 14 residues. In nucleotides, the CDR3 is TGTGCCTGGAGTGTACTTCAGTCTTCCTACGAGCAGTACTTC. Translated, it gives CAWSVLQSSYEQYF. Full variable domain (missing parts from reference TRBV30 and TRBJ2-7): SQTIHQWPATLVQPVGSPLSLECTVEGTSNPNLYWYRQAAGRGLQLLFYSVGIGQISSEVPQNLSASRPQDRQFILSSKKLLLSDSGFYLCAWSVLQSSYEQYFGPGTRLTVT.

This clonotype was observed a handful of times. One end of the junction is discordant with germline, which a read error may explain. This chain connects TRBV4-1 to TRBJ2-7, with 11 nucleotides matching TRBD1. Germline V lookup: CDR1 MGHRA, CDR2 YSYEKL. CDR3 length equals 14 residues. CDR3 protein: CASSQGQGVYEQYF. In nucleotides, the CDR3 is TGTGCCAGCTCACAGGGACAGGGGGTTTACGAGCAGTACTTC.

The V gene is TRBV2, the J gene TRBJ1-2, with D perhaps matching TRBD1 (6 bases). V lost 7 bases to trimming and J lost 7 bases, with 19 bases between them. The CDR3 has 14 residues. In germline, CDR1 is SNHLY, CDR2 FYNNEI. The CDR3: CASISGVSFSGYTF. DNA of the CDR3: TGTGCCAGCATATCAGGGGTATCTTTCAGTGGCTACACCTTC.

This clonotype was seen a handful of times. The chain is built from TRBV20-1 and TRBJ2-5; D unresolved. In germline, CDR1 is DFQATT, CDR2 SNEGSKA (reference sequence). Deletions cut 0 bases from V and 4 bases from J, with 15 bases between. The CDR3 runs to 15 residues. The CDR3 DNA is TGCAGTGCTAGAGATCGGGCGGTGATAGCAGAGACCCAGTACTTC. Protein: CSARDRAVIAETQYF.

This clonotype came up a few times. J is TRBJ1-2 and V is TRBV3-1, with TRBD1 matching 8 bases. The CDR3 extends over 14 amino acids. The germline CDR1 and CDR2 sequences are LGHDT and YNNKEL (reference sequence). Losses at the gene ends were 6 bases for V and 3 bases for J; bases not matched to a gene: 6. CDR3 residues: CASSRRDRYYGYTF. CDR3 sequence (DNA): TGTGCCAGCAGTCGACGGGACAGGTACTATGGCTACACCTTC.

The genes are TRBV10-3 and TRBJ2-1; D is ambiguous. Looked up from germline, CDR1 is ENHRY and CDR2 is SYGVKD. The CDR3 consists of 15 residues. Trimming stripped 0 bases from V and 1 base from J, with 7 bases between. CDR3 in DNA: TGTGCCATCAGTGAGTCGTGGAATTCCTACAATGAGCAGTTCTTC. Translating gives CAISESWNSYNEQFF.